The 32 T cell receptor beta chains presented below share a single source sample, sequenced in a study of response to subunit inactivated influenza vaccine (dated 2018 in TCRdb). The library was made by RT-PCR. TCRdb shows the sequencer as Illumina HiSeq 2500. The public reads were quality trimmed at Q25 with fastp and then assembled into clones with MiXCR by TCRdb, keeping productive beta chains. Every distinct CDR3 protein forms one entry, paired with its most common genes and DNA. A total of around 570,000 distinct CDR3 sequences appear in this sample, 7.6% of them only once. The ten largest make up around 13% of the sample. The material sequenced was PBMCs from blood, taken 23 months after vaccination. The origin of the receptors is a man aged 45-69 years who received an inactivated influenza vaccine. Donor details come from another sample of the same person, matched by shared clones.

This clonotype showed up just a few times. The chain carries TRBV4-3 and TRBJ1-5; 11 bases are shared with TRBD1. There are 18 residues in the CDR3. The germline gives CDR1 LGHNA, CDR2 YSLEER. With 1 base clipped from V and 2 bases from J, the junction kept 7 bases outside the gene matches. The CDR3 nucleotides read TGCGCCAGCAGCCAAGGGACAGGGGGCAAGTTTGGCAATCAGCCCCAGCATTTT. This gives the protein CASSQGTGGKFGNQPQHF.

This clonotype occurred a few times. The CDR3 spells CASSQESVMGGWDNEQFF. The CDR3 nucleotides are TGCGCCAGCAGCCAAGAATCGGTTATGGGGGGCTGGGACAATGAGCAGTTCTTC. The chain uses TRBV4-3 and TRBJ2-1; D is perhaps TRBD1 or TRBD2 (6 bases each). The CDR3 spans 18 residues. With 0 bases removed from V and 5 bases from J, the gap between germline ends came to 20 bases. CDR1 and CDR2 from the germline V gene are LGHNA and YSLEER.

The chain couples TRBV30 to TRBJ1-5; 8 bases match TRBD1. The CDR3 extends over 14 amino acids. With 2 bases clipped from V and 6 bases from J, the junction kept 6 bases outside the gene matches. Germline assignment: CDR1 GTSNPN and CDR2 SVGIG (reference sequence). Here the CDR3 reads CAWSLGQGGQPQHF. Here the CDR3 DNA reads TGTGCCTGGAGTCTCGGACAGGGAGGTCAGCCCCAGCATTTT.

In regard to this clonotype: This may arise from a read error, as a much more abundant clone is one base away. The chain joins TRBV9 to TRBJ2-1; TRBD2 aligns across 8 bases. V lost 0 bases and J lost 2; bases outside the gene matches: 1. This CDR3 comprises 15 residues. The germline CDR1 and CDR2 sequences are SGDLS and YYNGEE. CDR3 sequence reads: CASSVGAGAYNEQFF. The CDR3 DNA reads as TGTGCCAGCAGCGTAGGAGCGGGAGCCTACAATGAGCAGTTCTTC.

This clonotype was observed many times. V usage is TRBV25-1 and J usage is TRBJ1-6; D not resolved. This CDR3 has 14 amino acids. Trimming pared 2 bases from V and 10 bases from J, leaving 12 bases between. From germline, CDR1 is MGHDK and CDR2 SYGVNS. The CDR3 here is CASSEKGFRSPLHF. For the CDR3, the DNA is TGTGCCAGCAGTGAAAAAGGGTTTAGGTCACCCCTCCACTTT.

This clonotype was seen only a few times. The chain employs TRBV12-3 or TRBV12-4 and TRBJ2-5, with 9 bases matching TRBD1. The V segment lost 5 bases and the J segment 5 bases; nucleotides outside the gene matches: 9. CDR3 size: 15 residues. This chain's CDR3 is CASSTTGTGRETQYF. CDR3 nucleotide sequence: TGTGCCAGCAGTACAACCGGGACAGGGAGGGAGACCCAGTACTTC.

This clonotype came up a few times. V gene TRBV24-1 combines with J gene TRBJ2-1; 9 nucleotides align to TRBD2. V dropped 4 bases and J dropped 2; count of bases not matched to a gene: 5. Germline V gene lookup returns CDR1 KGHDR and CDR2 SFDVKD. This CDR3 comprises 16 residues. CDR3 protein: CATSDPRGGAYNEQFF. The CDR3 coding sequence is TGTGCCACCAGTGACCCCCGCGGGGGGGCCTACAATGAGCAGTTCTTC.

This clonotype showed up just a few times. This chain connects TRBV5-1 to TRBJ2-1; a weak D match, TRBD1 (6 bases). Germline assignment: CDR1 SGHRS and CDR2 YFSETQ. The CDR3 runs 15 residues. V was clipped by 3 bases and J by 0 bases, with 10 bases between them. In nucleotides, the CDR3 is TGCGCCAGCAGCTGGGACAAATACTCCTACAATGAGCAGTTCTTC. Amino acid sequence: CASSWDKYSYNEQFF.

J is TRBJ2-6 and V is TRBV29-1; D unclear. CDR3 length: 14 residues. Per the germline V gene, CDR1 is SQVTM and CDR2 is ANQGSEA. V lost 3 bases and J lost 0, with 6 bases in between. CDR3 region: CSVEADSGANVLTF. Here the CDR3 DNA reads TGCAGCGTTGAGGCAGACTCTGGGGCCAACGTCCTGACTTTC.

The genes are TRBV7-8 and TRBJ2-1; TRBD1 matches 8 bases. The J segment lost 0 bases and the V segment lost 2 bases, leaving 3 bases of the junction unmatched. Germline V CDR1 and CDR2: SGHVS, FQNEAQ. There are 16 residues in the CDR3. DNA of the CDR3: TGTGCCAGCAGCTTAAACAGGGGGAGCTCCTACAATGAGCAGTTCTTC. Amino acids: CASSLNRGSSYNEQFF.

This clonotype was seen repeatedly, ten times or more. V is TRBV9 and J is TRBJ2-3, with 10 positions matching TRBD2. After removal of 4 bases from V and 5 bases from J, the junction contained 13 bases not matched to a gene. Germline V gene sequence: CDR1 SGDLS, CDR2 YYNGEE. The CDR3 has 17 residues. DNA of the CDR3: TGTGCCAGCAGCTCCCGGCTAGCGGGAGTATTAGGAGATACGCAGTATTTT. Its protein is CASSSRLAGVLGDTQYF.

This chain uses TRBV12-3 or TRBV12-4 with TRBJ2-1; no firm D call. The length of the CDR3 is 15 residues. V gave up 1 base and J gave up 9 bases, with 16 bases separating them. CDR3 coding DNA: TGTGCCAGCAGTTTAGATGGGATCTCCATGGGTGAGCAGTTCTTC. This gives the protein CASSLDGISMGEQFF.

In this sample, this clonotype turned up a few times. Here the CDR3 DNA reads TGTGCCAGCAGCCAAAGATACGGGGAGCTGTTTTTT. Its translation: CASSQRYGELFF. The V and J genes are TRBV3-1 and TRBJ2-2, with D uncertain. Germline CDR1 reads LGHDT; CDR2 reads YNNKEL (reference sequence). CDR3 length: 12 residues. V dropped 2 bases and J dropped 7 bases, with 5 bases sitting between them.

This clonotype showed up just a few times. J is TRBJ2-7 and V is TRBV7-2; D may match TRBD1 or TRBD2 (6 bases each). CDR1 and CDR2 (germline): SGHTA, FQGNSA. Trimming took 3 bases from V and 5 from J, leaving 11 bases between them. The CDR3 spans 13 residues. CDR3 nucleotides: TGTGCCAGCAGCTTCCGGGGGCCGGACGAGCAGTACTTC. It codes for CASSFRGPDEQYF. The whole variable domain, filled in from reference TRBV7-2 and TRBJ2-7, reads GAGVSQSPSNKVTEKGKDVELRCDPISGHTALYWYRQSLGQGLEFLIYFQGNSAPDKSGLPSDRFSAERTGGSVSTLTIQRTQQEDSAVYLCASSFRGPDEQYFGPGTRLTVT.

This clonotype was counted only a few times. This chain uses TRBV6-1 with TRBJ2-1; D unclear. Germline-derived CDR1 and CDR2 are MNHNS and SASEGT. The CDR3 extends over 13 amino acids. V lost 7 bases to trimming and J lost 2 bases, with 9 bases between them. As DNA, the CDR3 is TGTGCCAGCAAGACGGCGCCCTACAATGAGCAGTTCTTC. Amino acid sequence: CASKTAPYNEQFF.

This clonotype was observed many times. The chain employs TRBV19 and TRBJ2-2; D is uncertain. Germline CDR1 LNHDA, CDR2 SQIVND (reference sequence). The CDR3 is 12 residues long. The V and J ends lost 10 bases and 8 bases respectively, with 14 bases between them. The CDR3 loop is CATSVNWGELFF. The CDR3, as DNA: TGTGCCACCTCTGTGAATTGGGGGGAGCTGTTTTTT.

This clonotype appeared a few times. The chain combines TRBV12-3 or TRBV12-4 with TRBJ1-4; perhaps TRBD1 as D (5 bases). The CDR3 sequence is 12 residues long. V was cut by 6 bases and J by 15 bases, with 17 bases left in between. The CDR3 DNA sequence: TGTGCCAGCAGAGACAGCCCCGGGGAGATGTTTTTT. As protein: CASRDSPGEMFF.

The V and J genes are TRBV6-2 or TRBV6-3 and TRBJ1-5, with a weak D call TRBD1 (6 bases). CDR3 length: 13 amino acids. Germline-derived CDR1 and CDR2 are MNHEY and SVGEGT. V was shortened by 2 bases and J by 5 bases, with 7 bases between the two germline ends. The CDR3 sequence: CASSYAGDQPQHF. The CDR3 DNA reads as TGTGCCAGCAGTTACGCAGGGGATCAGCCCCAGCATTTT.

This clonotype was counted only a few times. The junction shows a germline mismatch at one end, possibly a read error. The chain is built from TRBV12-3 or TRBV12-4 and TRBJ1-1; no clear D. The CDR3 is 11 amino acids. CDR3 in amino acids: CASSLWHGFSF. The CDR3 DNA reads as TGTGCCAGCAGTTTATGGCATGGTTTTTCGTTT.

This clonotype was counted only a few times. The genes are TRBV6-1 and TRBJ2-3; 10 nucleotides agree with TRBD2. Trimming cost V 7 bases and J 3 bases; bases outside gene matches: 7. This CDR3 is 15 amino acids long. Germline CDR1 reads MNHNS; CDR2 reads SASEGT. The CDR3 DNA is TGTGCCAGCACAAGCGGGGGGGCTGAGACAGATACGCAGTATTTT. Its protein is CASTSGGAETDTQYF.

V usage is TRBV10-3 and J usage is TRBJ1-1, with 9 bases identical to TRBD1. In germline, CDR1 is ENHRY, CDR2 SYGVKD. The CDR3 covers 15 residues. V lost 4 bases, J lost 1 base, and 4 bases stayed unmatched. As DNA, the CDR3 is TGTGCCATCAGTGTTGGGACAGGGAGGAACACTGAAGCTTTCTTT. Translating it yields CAISVGTGRNTEAFF.

This clonotype was seen a few times. This chain connects TRBV20-1 to TRBJ1-5, with unresolved D. This CDR3 region has 13 residues. Germline V gene data show CDR1 as DFQATT and CDR2 as SNEGSKA (reference sequence). Trimming left V 4 bases short and J 5 bases short, with 12 bases between. The CDR3 spells CSAKSGGDQPQHF. CDR3 sequence (DNA): TGCAGTGCTAAATCGGGCGGGGATCAGCCCCAGCATTTT.

V usage is TRBV3-1 and J usage is TRBJ1-1; the D gene is possibly TRBD1 (6 bases). This CDR3 is built from 14 residues. Trimming pared 5 bases from V and 0 bases from J, leaving 10 bases between. Germline lookup yields CDR1 LGHDT and CDR2 YNNKEL (reference sequence). DNA of the CDR3: TGTGCCAGCAGCTATGGACAGATGAACACTGAAGCTTTCTTT. Protein product: CASSYGQMNTEAFF. Based on the CDR3 plus reference TRBV3-1 and TRBJ1-1, the full variable domain is DTAVSQTPKYLVTQMGNDKSIKCEQNLGHDTMYWYKQDSKKFLKIMFSYNNKELIINETVPNRFSPKSPDKAHLNLHINSLELGDSAVYFCASSYGQMNTEAFFGQGTRLTVV.

This clonotype appeared many times. The chain combines TRBV7-9 with TRBJ1-2; D unresolved. The CDR3 is 11 amino acids. Germline-derived CDR1 and CDR2 are SEHNR and FQNEAQ (reference sequence). Trimming left V 2 bases short and J 7 bases short, with 5 bases between. CDR3 sequence reads: CASSLLSGYTF. In DNA, the CDR3 is TGTGCCAGCAGCTTACTAAGTGGCTACACCTTC.

V gene TRBV4-1 combines with J gene TRBJ2-4, with D uncertain. CDR3 length: 15 amino acids. CDR1 and CDR2 (germline): MGHRA, YSYEKL. V lost 0 bases to trimming and J lost 2 bases, with 8 bases between them. CDR3 amino acids: CASSQDQLSKNIQYF. In nucleotides, the CDR3 is TGCGCCAGCAGCCAAGATCAGTTGTCCAAAAACATTCAGTACTTC.

This clonotype was found a few times. CDR3: CASSERRASNEKLFF. In DNA, the CDR3 is TGTGCCAGCAGTGAACGCAGGGCTTCTAATGAAAAACTGTTTTTT. The V call is TRBV6-1, the J call TRBJ1-4, with a possible D match to TRBD1 (5 bases). The CDR3 sequence is 15 residues long. Germline loops: CDR1 MNHNS, CDR2 SASEGT. The germline V and J ends were trimmed by 2 bases and 3 bases, with 10 bases remaining between them.

This clonotype was picked up many times. The V gene is TRBV7-2, the J gene TRBJ2-4, with TRBD1 identical over 8 bases. The CDR3 loop spans 14 amino acids. Unmatched junction bases numbered 7, after V lost 4 bases and J lost 8 bases. Germline assignment: CDR1 SGHTA and CDR2 FQGNSA. The CDR3 DNA reads as TGTGCCAGCAGCTCGGACAGGGCGGTCGACATTCAGTACTTC. Encoded protein: CASSSDRAVDIQYF.

The table lists this clonotype with many counts. The rearrangement uses TRBV11-2 and TRBJ2-3, with a tentative D call TRBD1 (5 bases). This CDR3 has 17 residues. Per germline, CDR1 SGHAT and CDR2 FQNNGV. The V end was cut by 6 bases, the J end by 0 bases, with 19 bases between. CDR3 protein: CASRDPNRFLSTDTQYF. The CDR3 DNA reads as TGTGCCAGCAGGGATCCGAACAGGTTTTTAAGCACAGATACGCAGTATTTT.

CDR3 loop: CASSQGPMNTEAFF. CDR3 DNA: TGTGCCAGCAGCCAAGGGCCCATGAACACTGAAGCTTTCTTT. V gene TRBV4-2 combines with J gene TRBJ1-1; D gene uncertain. CDR1 and CDR2 (germline): LGHNA, YNFKEQ. Trimming removed 1 base at V and 0 bases at J, with 6 bases between. CDR3 length: 14 amino acids.

This clonotype was seen ten or more times. J is TRBJ1-2 and V is TRBV4-2; D not certain. Trimming removed 3 bases at V and 8 bases at J, with 19 bases between. The CDR3 is 15 residues long. The germline V gene has CDR1 LGHNA and CDR2 YNFKEQ. CDR3 residues: CASSQSKPAGLGYTF. CDR3 in DNA: TGTGCCAGCAGCCAGAGCAAGCCAGCAGGTTTGGGCTACACCTTC.

Only a few counts were recorded for this clonotype. This chain links TRBV6-5 with TRBJ2-6, with D perhaps matching TRBD1 or TRBD2 (5 bases each). V dropped 4 bases and J dropped 0 bases, with 16 bases sitting between them. Germline CDR1 and CDR2: MNHEY and SVGAGI. This CDR3 has 18 amino acids. The CDR3 DNA reads as TGTGCCAGCAGTTCCACAGGAGGAAGAATCTCTGGGGCCAACGTCCTGACTTTC. Amino acids: CASSSTGGRISGANVLTF.

This clonotype was recorded many times. The chain combines TRBV24-1 with TRBJ1-6; D possibly corresponds to TRBD1 (5 bases). Germline loops: CDR1 KGHDR, CDR2 SFDVKD. The V end was cut by 5 bases, the J end by 8 bases, with 6 bases between. The length of the CDR3 is 12 residues. The CDR3 DNA reads as TGTGCCACCAGTGCGGGGGATTCACCCCTCCACTTT. This codes for CATSAGDSPLHF.